This T cell receptor (beta chain) appears in the sequencing data of a study of Ad26.COV2.S vaccination and SARS-CoV-2 variants (dated by TCRdb to the early 2020s). Turning to the overall study: TCRbeta repertoire sequencing was used to assess the specificity and breadth of SARS-CoV-2-reactive T cell receptors after Ad26.COV2.S vaccination. A total of 32 samples were included in the TCR-sequenced set, comprising about 20 Ad26.COV2.S vaccine recipients, 5 placebo recipients and 8 SARS-CoV-2 convalescent individuals. The full study reports these points: Vaccine and placebo recipients had similar non-spike TCR breadth, a finding consistent with the vaccine containing only spike. It was noted by the authors that total T cell responses may have been underestimated by the TCR breadth and depth analyses. After vaccination, substantial breadth of spike-specific CD8+ and CD4+ T cell responses was reported. Higher spike-specific TCR breadth was observed in Ad26.COV2.S recipients than in placebo recipients (P = 0.0014).

The immunoSEQ Assay was used to sequence TCRbeta CDR3 regions. After extraction, genomic DNA underwent amplification by bias-controlled multiplex PCR, followed by high-throughput sequencing. In the paper's pipeline: To quantify the absolute abundance of each unique TCRbeta CDR3 region, sequences were collapsed and filtered. T cell fraction was estimated by normalizing TCRbeta template counts to usable DNA, with usable DNA measured through amplification of reference genes found in all nucleated cells. Repertoire TCRs were annotated as SARS-CoV-2-specific by exact matching of V gene, CDR3 amino acid sequence and J gene to a known reactive TCR set. MIRA supplied the reference SARS-CoV-2 TCR set, which was filtered for enrichment in COVID-19-positive ImmuneCODE repertoires so that public or cross-reactive TCRs were removed. Using the MIRA antigens, annotated TCRs were further analysed by specific ORF or by position within an ORF. Breadth was defined as the number of annotated unique rearrangements divided by the total number of unique productive rearrangements, and depth was defined as the summed frequency of the annotated unique rearrangements. TCR breadth was compared between groups using two-sided Wilcoxon rank-sum tests. This immuneACCESS table, as held by TCRdb, lists in-frame sequences with V and J called but not all clones. Of the missing ones, under half trace to an unresolved V gene in checked studies; the others have no known cause. V and J calls and clone size are copied from that table; D and trimming were computed from the DNA. This sample has more than 150,000 clones in its table, and approximately 90% of those were observed once. The top ten hold 5% to 7% of the sample.

Reading the label with the study, this specimen's time point is: individuals recovered from natural SARS-CoV-2 infection. A note on this clone: Its recognized antigen is unknown. No much larger clone is present one base from it, and per-base qualities are unavailable.

The germline V gene sets CDR1 to ENHRY and CDR2 to SYGVKD. V is shortened by 4 bases, J by 5 bases, and the region joining them spans 17 bases. From cysteine to phenylalanine, the CDR3 is 15 amino acids long. Here the CDR3 DNA is all that survives: 45 bases in frame from base 1. The source was peripheral blood, collected after recovery from COVID-19. The chain was built from TRBV10-3 and TRBJ1-1; D gene: possibly TRBD1, on 6 matching bases. This sequence was found in a human donor who had recovered from COVID-19. Here the CDR3 is given as CAISVKGGAATEAFF. The DNA reads as follows: TGTGCCATCAGTGTTAAAGGGGGGGCGGCTACTGAAGCTTTCTTT.